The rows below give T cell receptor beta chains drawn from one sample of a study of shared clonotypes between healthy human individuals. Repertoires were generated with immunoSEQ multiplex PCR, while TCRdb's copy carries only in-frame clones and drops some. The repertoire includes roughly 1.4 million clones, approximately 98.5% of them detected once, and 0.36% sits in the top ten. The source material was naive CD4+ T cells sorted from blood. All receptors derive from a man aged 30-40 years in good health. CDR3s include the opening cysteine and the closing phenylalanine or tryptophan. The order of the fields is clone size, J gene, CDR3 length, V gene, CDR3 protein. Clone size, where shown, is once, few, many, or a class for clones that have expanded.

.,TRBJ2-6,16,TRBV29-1,CSVVDRVLSGANVLTF
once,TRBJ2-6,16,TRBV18,CASSRSQRAGANVLTF
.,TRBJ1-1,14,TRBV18,CASSPLAKNTEAFF
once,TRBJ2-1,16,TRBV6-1,CASSEASGIPYNEQFF
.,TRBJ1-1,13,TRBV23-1,CASSQSGTVKAFF
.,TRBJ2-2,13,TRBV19,CASSSILTGELFF
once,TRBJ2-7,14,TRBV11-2,CASSSPHAGGEQYF
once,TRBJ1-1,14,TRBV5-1,CASSWFSLEGEAFF
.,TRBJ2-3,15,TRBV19,CASSIAGVATDTQYF
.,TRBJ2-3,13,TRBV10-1,CASSPIGTDTQYF
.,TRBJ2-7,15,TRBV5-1,CASSLGGTSPIEQYF
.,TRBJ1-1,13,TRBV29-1,CSVRVASDTEAFF
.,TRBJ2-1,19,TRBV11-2,CASSSPSGSSKKGSLEQFF
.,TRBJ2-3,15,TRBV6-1,CASSPSGSRTDTQYF
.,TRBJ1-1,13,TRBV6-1,CASSDLGRTEAFF
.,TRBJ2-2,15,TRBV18,CASSPRWGEGGELFF
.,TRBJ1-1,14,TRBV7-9,CASSSRTANTEAFF
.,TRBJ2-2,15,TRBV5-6,CASSFLAGGPGELFF
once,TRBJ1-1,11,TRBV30,CAWSFVTEAFF
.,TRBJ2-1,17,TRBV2,CASSERRGEPSYNEQFF
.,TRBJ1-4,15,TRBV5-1,CASSSTGTGNEKLFF
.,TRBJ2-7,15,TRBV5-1,CASSLDTAASYEQYF
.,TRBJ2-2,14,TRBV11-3,CASSLRAGTGELFF
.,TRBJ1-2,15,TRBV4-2,CASSQGDRVENGYTF
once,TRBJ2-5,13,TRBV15,CATRRGSGETQYF
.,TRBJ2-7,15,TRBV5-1,CASSLEAQPVGEQYF
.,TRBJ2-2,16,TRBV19,CASSTGVAGAPGELFF
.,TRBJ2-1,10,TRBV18,CASSGDEQFF
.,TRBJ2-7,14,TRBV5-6,CASRGFDRTYEQYF